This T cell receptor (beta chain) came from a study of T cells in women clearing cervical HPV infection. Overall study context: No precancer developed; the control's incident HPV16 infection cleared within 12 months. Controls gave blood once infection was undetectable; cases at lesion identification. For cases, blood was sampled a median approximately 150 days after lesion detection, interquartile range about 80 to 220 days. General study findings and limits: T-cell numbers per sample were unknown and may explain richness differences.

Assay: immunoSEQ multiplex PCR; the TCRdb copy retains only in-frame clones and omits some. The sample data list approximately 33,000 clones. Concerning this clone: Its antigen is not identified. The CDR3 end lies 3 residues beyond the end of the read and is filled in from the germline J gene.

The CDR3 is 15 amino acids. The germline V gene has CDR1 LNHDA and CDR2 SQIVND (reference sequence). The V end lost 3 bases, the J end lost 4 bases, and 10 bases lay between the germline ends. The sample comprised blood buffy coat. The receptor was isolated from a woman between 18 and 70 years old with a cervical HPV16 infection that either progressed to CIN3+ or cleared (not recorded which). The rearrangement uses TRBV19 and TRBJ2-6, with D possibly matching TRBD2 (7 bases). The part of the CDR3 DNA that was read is TGTGCCAGTAGTATTGGGGGGGCCGGGGCCAACGTC. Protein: CASSIGGAGANV. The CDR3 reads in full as CASSIGGAGANVLTF.